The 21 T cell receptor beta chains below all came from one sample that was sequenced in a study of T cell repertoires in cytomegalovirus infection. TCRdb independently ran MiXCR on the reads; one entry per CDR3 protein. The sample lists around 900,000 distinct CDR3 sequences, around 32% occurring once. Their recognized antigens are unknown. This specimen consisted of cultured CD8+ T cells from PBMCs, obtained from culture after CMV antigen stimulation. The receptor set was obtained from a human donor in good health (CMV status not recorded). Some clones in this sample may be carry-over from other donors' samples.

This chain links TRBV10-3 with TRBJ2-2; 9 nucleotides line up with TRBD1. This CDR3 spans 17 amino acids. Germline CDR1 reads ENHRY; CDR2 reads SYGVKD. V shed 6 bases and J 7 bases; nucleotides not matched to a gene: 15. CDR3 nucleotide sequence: TGTGCCATCAGCGTTTTCCGGGACAGGGCGGTTATCGGGGAGCTGTTTTTT. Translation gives CAISVFRDRAVIGELFF.

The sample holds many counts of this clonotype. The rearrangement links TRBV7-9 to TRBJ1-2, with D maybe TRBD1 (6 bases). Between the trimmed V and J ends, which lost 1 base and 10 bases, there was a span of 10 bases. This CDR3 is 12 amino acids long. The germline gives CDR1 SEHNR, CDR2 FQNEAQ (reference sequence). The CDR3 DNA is TGTGCCAGCAGCTTAGGACAGGAAGACTACACCTTC. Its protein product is CASSLGQEDYTF.

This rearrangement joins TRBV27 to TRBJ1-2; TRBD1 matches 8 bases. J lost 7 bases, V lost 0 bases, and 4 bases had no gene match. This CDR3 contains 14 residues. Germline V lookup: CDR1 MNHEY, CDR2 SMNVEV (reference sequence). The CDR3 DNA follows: TGTGCCAGCAGTTTATCGGGACAGGACCGTGGCTACACCTTC. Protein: CASSLSGQDRGYTF.

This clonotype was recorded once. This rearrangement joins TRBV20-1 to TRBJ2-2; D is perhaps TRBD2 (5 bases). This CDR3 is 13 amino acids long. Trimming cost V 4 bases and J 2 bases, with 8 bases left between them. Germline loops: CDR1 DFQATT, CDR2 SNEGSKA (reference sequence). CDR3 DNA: TGCAGTGCTAAGGACTCTAACACCGGGGAGCTGTTTTTT. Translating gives CSAKDSNTGELFF.

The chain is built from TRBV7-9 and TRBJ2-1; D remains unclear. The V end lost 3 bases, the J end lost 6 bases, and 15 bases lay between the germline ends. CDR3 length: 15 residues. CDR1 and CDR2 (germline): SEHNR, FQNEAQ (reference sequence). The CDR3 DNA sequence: TGTGCCAGCAGCTTCTCTCGCCGACCCGTCAATGAGCAGTTCTTC. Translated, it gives CASSFSRRPVNEQFF.

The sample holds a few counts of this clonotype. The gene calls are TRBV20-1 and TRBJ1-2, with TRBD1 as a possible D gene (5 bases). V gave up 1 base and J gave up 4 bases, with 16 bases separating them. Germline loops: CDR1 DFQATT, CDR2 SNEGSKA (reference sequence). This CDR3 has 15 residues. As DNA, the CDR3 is TGCAGTGCTAGAGCAATACAGGAATCCGGCTATGGCTACACCTTC. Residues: CSARAIQESGYGYTF.

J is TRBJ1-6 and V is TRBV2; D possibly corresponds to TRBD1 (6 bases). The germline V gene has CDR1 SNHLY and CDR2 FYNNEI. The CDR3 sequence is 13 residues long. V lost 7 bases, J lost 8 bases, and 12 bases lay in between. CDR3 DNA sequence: TGTGCCAGCATCGGGGGGCTGGATTCACCCCTCCACTTT. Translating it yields CASIGGLDSPLHF.

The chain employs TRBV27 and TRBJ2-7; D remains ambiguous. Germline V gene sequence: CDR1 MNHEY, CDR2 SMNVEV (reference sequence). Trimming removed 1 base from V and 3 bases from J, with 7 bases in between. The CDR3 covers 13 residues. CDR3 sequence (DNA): TGTGCCAGCAGTTTATTCGTCGGCTACGAGCAGTACTTC. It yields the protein CASSLFVGYEQYF.

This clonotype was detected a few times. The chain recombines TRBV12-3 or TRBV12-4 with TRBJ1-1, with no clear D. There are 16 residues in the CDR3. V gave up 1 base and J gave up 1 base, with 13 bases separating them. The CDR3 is CASSLVPGFGNTEAFF. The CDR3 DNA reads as TGTGCCAGCAGTTTAGTCCCGGGATTCGGGAACACTGAAGCTTTCTTT.

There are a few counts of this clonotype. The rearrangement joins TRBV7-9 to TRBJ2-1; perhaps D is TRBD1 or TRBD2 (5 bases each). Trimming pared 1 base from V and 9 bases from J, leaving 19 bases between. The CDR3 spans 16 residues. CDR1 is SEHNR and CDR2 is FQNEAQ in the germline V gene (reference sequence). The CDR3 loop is CASSLGRPPLRGEQFF. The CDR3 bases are TGTGCCAGCAGCTTAGGTCGGCCCCCTCTGAGGGGTGAGCAGTTCTTC.

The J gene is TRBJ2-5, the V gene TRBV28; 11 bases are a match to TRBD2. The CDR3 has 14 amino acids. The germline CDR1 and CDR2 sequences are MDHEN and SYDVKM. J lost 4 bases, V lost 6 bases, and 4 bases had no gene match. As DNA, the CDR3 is TGTGCCAGCAGGTCTACTAGCGGGAGAGAGACCCAGTACTTC. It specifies CASRSTSGRETQYF.

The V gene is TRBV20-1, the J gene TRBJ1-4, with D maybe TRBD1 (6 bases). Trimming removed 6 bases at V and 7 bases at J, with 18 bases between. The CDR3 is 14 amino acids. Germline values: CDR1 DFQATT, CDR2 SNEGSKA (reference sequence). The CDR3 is CSAFSPQGGEKLFF. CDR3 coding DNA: TGCAGTGCCTTCAGCCCACAGGGAGGTGAAAAACTGTTTTTT.

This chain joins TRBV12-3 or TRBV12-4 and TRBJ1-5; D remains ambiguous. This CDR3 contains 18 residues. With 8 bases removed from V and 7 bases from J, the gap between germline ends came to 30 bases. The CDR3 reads CASLKSLQESGFTQPQHF. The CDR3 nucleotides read TGTGCCAGCTTAAAGTCCTTGCAGGAGAGTGGTTTTACCCAGCCCCAGCATTTT.

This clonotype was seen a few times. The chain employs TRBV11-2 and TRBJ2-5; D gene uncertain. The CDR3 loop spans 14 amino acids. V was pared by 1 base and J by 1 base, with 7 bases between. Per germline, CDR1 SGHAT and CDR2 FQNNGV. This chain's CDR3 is CASSLARIQETQYF. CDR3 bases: TGTGCCAGCAGCTTAGCCCGGATCCAAGAGACCCAGTACTTC.

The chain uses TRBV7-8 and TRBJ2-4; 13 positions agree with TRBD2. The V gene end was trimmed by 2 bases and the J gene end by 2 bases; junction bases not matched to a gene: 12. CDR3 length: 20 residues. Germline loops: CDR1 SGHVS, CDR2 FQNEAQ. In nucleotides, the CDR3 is TGTGCCAGCAGCTTAATGACTAGCGGGGGGTCCCTAGTCCCCAAAAACATTCAGTACTTC. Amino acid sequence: CASSLMTSGGSLVPKNIQYF.

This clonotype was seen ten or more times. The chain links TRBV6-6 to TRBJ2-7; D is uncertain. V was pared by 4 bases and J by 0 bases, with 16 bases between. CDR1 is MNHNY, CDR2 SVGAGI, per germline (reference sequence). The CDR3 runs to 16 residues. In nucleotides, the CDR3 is TGTGCCAGCAGTTCCTCCGAAGGATTCTACTCCTACGAGCAGTACTTC. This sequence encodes CASSSSEGFYSYEQYF.

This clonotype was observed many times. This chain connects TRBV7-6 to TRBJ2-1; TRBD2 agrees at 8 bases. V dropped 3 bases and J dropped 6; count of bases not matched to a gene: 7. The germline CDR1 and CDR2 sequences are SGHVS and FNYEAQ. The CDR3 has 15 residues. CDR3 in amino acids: CASSLGRSGGNEQFF. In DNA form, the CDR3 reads TGTGCCAGCAGCTTGGGCAGAAGCGGGGGCAATGAGCAGTTCTTC.

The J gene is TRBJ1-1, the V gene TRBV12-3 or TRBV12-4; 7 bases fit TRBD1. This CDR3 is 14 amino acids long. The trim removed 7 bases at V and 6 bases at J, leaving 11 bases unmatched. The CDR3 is CASIPNPGQAEAFF. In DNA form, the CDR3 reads TGTGCCAGCATCCCGAACCCCGGACAGGCTGAAGCTTTCTTT.

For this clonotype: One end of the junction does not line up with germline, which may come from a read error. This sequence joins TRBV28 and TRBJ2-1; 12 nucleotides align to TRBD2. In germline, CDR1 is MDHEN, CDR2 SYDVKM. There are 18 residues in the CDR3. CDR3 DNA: TGTGTCAGCAGTTTACCTACTAGCGGGGGGTCCTCCTACAATGAGCAGTTCTTC. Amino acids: CVSSLPTSGGSSYNEQFF.

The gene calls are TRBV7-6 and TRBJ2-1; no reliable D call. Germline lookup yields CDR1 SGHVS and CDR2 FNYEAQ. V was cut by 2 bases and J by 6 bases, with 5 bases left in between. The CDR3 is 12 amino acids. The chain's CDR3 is CASSLRFNEQFF. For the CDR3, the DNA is TGTGCCAGCAGCTTAAGATTCAATGAGCAGTTCTTC.

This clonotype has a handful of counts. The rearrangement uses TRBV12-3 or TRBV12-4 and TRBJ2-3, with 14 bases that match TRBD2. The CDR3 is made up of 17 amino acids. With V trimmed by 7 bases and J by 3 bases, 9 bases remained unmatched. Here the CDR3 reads CASNLRTSGGRTDTQYF. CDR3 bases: TGTGCCAGCAATCTCCGGACTAGCGGGGGGCGGACAGATACGCAGTATTTT.